What follows describes a single T cell receptor (beta chain). The entry originates in a study of blood T cell repertoires in COVID-19. The wider study: Acute-phase and convalescent COVID-19 samples originated in the United States, Italy and Spain. T cells, B-cell-depleted T cells, or PBMCs supplied cDNA or gDNA.

Per the original data handling: Estimated nucleated cell counts came from reference gene primer amplification. Assay used: immunoSEQ multiplex PCR; TCRdb lists only in-frame clones, some missing. The V and J calls and clone size were taken over from that table, and D and trimming were inferred from the DNA. This table has nearly 110,000 clones, 80% to 90% appearing once. Sequenced input: peripheral blood. The sequence was obtained from a man aged 40-50 years with active or convalescent COVID-19.

In DNA, the CDR3 is TGTGCCAGCAGTGGACATCCGAACACTGAAGCTTTCTTT. It translates to CASSGHPNTEAFF. J is TRBJ1-1 and V is TRBV12-3 or TRBV12-4; D perhaps matches TRBD1 (5 bases). V lost 5 bases, J lost 1 base, and 8 bases lay in between. The CDR3 sequence is 13 residues long.